The sequence of this T cell receptor beta chain was determined in a study of T cells in Graves' hyperthyroidism and ophthalmopathy. CDR3 length equals 15 residues. Germline CDR1 and CDR2: SGHVS and FQNEAQ. V was clipped by 3 bases and J by 1 base, with 12 bases between them. Amplification of TCR beta CDR3 regions was performed using RNA transcripts as template. Researchers ran a first-round RT-PCR on the TCR CDR3 using the HTBI primer set. Each CDR3 protein is one row after TCRdb ran MiXCR on the multiplex PCR reads. The table includes about 640,000 distinct CDR3 sequences, 45% detected once. The origin of this receptor is an adult man with Graves' disease, either hyperthyroidism or ophthalmopathy (not recorded which). The specimen sequenced was peripheral blood or thyroid tissue (not recorded which). The V and J genes are TRBV7-8 and TRBJ1-1, with a possible D match to TRBD1 (6 bases). In DNA, the CDR3 is TGTGCCAGCAGCTTCCGGGACACTGAGAACACTGAAGCTTTCTTT. Its protein product is CASSFRDTENTEAFF.